The 7 T cell receptor beta chains below all came from one sample that was sequenced in a study of T cells in localized non-small cell lung cancer. Repertoires were generated with immunoSEQ multiplex PCR, while TCRdb's copy carries only in-frame clones and drops some. This sample has about 72,000 clones, with approximately 88% found just once. The sample was peripheral blood, taken before any cancer treatment. The receptors were gathered from a female donor over 55 with stage I lung adenocarcinoma.

This chain joins TRBV19 and TRBJ2-3; D assignment may be TRBD1 or TRBD2 (6 bases each). Germline assignment: CDR1 LNHDA and CDR2 SQIVND (reference sequence). The CDR3 is 17 residues long. The V end lost 7 bases, the J end lost 1 base, and 21 bases lay between the germline ends. Here the CDR3 reads CASTGQRLASGTDTQYF. As DNA, the CDR3 is TGTGCCAGTACAGGACAGCGTCTAGCGTCCGGCACAGATACGCAGTATTTT.

This rearrangement joins TRBV5-5 to TRBJ2-3; 8 nucleotides agree with TRBD2. Germline V gene lookup returns CDR1 SGHKS and CDR2 YYEKEE (reference sequence). The V and J ends lost 4 bases and 5 bases, in that order; junction bases with no gene match: 12. This CDR3 has 16 amino acids. The CDR3, as DNA: TGTGCCAGCAGCCCCCTCGTTGCGGGGGGTTTAGATACGCAGTATTTT. Its protein is CASSPLVAGGLDTQYF. Variable domain in full (rest from reference TRBV5-5 and TRBJ2-3): DAGVTQSPTHLIKTRGQQVTLRCSPISGHKSVSWYQQVLGQGPQFIFQYYEKEERGRGNFPDRFSARQFPNYSSELNVNALLLGDSALYLCASSPLVAGGLDTQYFGPGTRLTVL.

The chain employs TRBV4-3 and TRBJ2-1; D might be TRBD2 (6 bases). Between the trimmed V and J ends, which lost 0 bases and 4 bases, there was a span of 16 bases. The CDR3 has 17 residues. Germline V lookup: CDR1 LGHNA, CDR2 YSLEER. The CDR3 DNA follows: TGCGCCAGCAGCCAAGATATGCGCGGGGATCTTTACAATGAGCAGTTCTTC. Translated, it gives CASSQDMRGDLYNEQFF.

This sequence joins TRBV6-1 and TRBJ1-2; no firm D call. CDR1 MNHNS and CDR2 SASEGT come from the germline V gene. The CDR3 covers 12 residues. V dropped 6 bases and J dropped 7 bases, with 12 bases sitting between them. The CDR3 reads CASRDPSRGYTF. The CDR3 DNA follows: TGTGCCAGCAGAGACCCCTCTCGTGGCTACACCTTC.

This rearrangement joins TRBV11-2 to TRBJ2-3; possibly TRBD1 for D (6 bases). The CDR3 extends over 16 amino acids. V was cut by 3 bases and J by 1 base, with 14 bases left in between. Germline-derived CDR1 and CDR2 are SGHAT and FQNNGV. CDR3 protein: CASSFTAGVGTDTQYF. The CDR3 bases are TGTGCCAGCAGCTTCACGGCAGGGGTGGGCACAGATACGCAGTATTTT.

The chain carries TRBV10-1 and TRBJ1-5, with no clear D. CDR3 length equals 12 residues. The ends were cut back, 8 bases at V and 2 bases at J, with 7 bases in the middle. CDR1 and CDR2 (germline): WNHNN, SYGVQD (reference sequence). Here the CDR3 DNA reads TGCGCCAGCGGGAATGGCAATCAGCCCCAGCATTTT. It translates to CASGNGNQPQHF.

The V call is TRBV6-5, the J call TRBJ2-7; D possibly matches TRBD1 or TRBD2 (5 bases each). Deletions cut 8 bases from V and 2 bases from J, with 16 bases between. There are 14 residues in the CDR3. Germline-derived CDR1 and CDR2 are MNHEY and SVGAGI. The CDR3 nucleotides read TGTGCCAGCTGGAGAGGGACGGCCACCTACGAGCAGTACTTC. Translated: CASWRGTATYEQYF.